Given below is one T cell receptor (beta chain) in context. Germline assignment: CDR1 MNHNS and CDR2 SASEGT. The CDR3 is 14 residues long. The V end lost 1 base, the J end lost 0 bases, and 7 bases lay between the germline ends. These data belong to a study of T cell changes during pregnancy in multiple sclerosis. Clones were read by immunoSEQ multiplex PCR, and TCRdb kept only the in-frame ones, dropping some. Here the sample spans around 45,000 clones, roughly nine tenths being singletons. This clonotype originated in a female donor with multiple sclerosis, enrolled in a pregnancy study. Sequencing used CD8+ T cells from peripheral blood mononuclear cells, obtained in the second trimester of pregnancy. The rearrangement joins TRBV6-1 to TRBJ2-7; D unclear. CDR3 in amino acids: CASSEEYSSYEQYF. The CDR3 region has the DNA TGTGCCAGCAGTGAAGAGTACAGCTCCTACGAGCAGTACTTC.